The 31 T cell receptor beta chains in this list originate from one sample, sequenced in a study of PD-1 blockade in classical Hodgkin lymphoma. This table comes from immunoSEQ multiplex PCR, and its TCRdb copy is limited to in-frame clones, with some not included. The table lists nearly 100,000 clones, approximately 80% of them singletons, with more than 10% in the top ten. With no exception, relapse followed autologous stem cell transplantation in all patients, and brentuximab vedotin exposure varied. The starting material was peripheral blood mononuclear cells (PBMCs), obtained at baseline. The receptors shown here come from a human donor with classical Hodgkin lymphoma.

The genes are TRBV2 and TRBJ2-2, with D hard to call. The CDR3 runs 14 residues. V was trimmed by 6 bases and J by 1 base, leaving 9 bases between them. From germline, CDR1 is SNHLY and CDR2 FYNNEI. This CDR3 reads CASSYGLNTGELFF. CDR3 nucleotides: TGTGCCAGCAGCTACGGGCTGAACACCGGGGAGCTGTTTTTT.

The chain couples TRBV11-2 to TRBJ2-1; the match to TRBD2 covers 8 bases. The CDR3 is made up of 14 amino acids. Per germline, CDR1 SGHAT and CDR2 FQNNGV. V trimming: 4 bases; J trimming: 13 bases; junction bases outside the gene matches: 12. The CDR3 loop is CASSYSAGAGGQFF. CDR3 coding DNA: TGTGCCAGCAGCTATTCGGCGGGTGCGGGAGGACAGTTCTTC.

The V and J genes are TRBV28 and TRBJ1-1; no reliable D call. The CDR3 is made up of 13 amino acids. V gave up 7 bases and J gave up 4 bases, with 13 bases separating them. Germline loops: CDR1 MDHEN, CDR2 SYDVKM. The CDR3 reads CASTNERFTEAFF. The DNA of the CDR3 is TGTGCCAGCACCAATGAGCGTTTCACTGAAGCTTTCTTT.

CDR3 DNA: TGCAGCGTTGATGGCGGAGATACGCAGTATTTT. Translated: CSVDGGDTQYF. The chain links TRBV29-1 to TRBJ2-3; D remains unclear. The CDR3 length is 11 residues. V was clipped by 3 bases and J by 5 bases, with 6 bases between them. The V gene's germline CDR1 is SQVTM and CDR2 ANQGSEA.

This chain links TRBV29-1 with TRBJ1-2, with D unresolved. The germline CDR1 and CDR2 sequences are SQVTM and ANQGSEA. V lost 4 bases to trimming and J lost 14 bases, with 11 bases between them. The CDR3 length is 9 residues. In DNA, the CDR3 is TGCAGCGTTGGTCAGGAGGGTACCTTC. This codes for CSVGQEGTF. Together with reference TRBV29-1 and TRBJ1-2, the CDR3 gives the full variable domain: SAVISQKPSRDICQRGTSLTIQCQVDSQVTMMFWYRQQPGQSLTLIATANQGSEATYESGFVIDKFPISRPNLTFSTLTVSNMSPEDSSIYLCSVGQEGTFGSGTRLTVV.

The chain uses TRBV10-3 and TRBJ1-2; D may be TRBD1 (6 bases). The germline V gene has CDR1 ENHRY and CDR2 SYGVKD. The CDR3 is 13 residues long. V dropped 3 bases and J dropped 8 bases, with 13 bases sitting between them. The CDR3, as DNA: TGTGCCATCAGTGAAACAGGGTCCGGCGGCTACACCTTC. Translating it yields CAISETGSGGYTF.

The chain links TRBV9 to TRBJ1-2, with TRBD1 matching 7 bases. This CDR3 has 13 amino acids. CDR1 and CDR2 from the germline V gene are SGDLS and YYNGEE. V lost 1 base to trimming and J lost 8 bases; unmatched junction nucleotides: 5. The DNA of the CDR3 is TGTGCCAGCAGCGTATATAGGGGGCAAGGCTACACCTTC. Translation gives CASSVYRGQGYTF.

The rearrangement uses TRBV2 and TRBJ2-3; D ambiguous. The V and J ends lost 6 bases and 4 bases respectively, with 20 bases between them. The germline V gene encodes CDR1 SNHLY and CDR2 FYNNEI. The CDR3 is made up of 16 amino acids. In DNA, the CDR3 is TGTGCCAGCAGGGTCGATTTCTTGGGGAACGCAGATACGCAGTATTTT. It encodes CASRVDFLGNADTQYF.

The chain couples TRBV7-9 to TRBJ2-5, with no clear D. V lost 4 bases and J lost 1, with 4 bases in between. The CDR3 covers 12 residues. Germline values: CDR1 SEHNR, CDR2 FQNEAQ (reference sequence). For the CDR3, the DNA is TGTGCCAGCAGCTGGGCCCAAGAGACCCAGTACTTC. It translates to CASSWAQETQYF.

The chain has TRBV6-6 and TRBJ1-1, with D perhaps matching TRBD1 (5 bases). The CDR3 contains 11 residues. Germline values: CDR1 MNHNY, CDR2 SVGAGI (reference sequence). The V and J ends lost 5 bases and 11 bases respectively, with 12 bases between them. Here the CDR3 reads CASSGGGRAFF. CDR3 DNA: TGTGCCAGCAGTGGGGGGGGGAGGGCTTTCTTT.

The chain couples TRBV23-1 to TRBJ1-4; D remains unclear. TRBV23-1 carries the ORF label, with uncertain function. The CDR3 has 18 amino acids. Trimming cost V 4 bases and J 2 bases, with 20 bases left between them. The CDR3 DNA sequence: TGCGCCAGCAGTCCCCCGACCTCCCCCGTTTTCACTAATGAAAAACTGTTTTTT. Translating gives CASSPPTSPVFTNEKLFF.

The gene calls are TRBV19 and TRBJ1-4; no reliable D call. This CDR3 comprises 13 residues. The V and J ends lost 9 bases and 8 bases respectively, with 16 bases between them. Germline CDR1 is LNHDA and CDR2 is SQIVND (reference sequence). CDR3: CASEPAFGEKLFF. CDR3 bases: TGTGCCAGCGAGCCGGCTTTCGGAGAAAAACTGTTTTTT.

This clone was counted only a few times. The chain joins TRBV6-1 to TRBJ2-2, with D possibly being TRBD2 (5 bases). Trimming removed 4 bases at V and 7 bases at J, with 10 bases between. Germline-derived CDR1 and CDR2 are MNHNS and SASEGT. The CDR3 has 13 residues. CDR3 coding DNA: TGTGCCAGCAGTGCCGGGATGGTCGGGGAGCTGTTTTTT. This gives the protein CASSAGMVGELFF.

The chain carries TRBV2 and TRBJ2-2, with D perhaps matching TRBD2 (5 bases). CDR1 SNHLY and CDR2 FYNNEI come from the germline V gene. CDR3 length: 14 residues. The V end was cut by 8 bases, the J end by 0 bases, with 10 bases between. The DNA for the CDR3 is TGTGCCAGCTGGGAGACTGCGAACACCGGGGAGCTGTTTTTT. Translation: CASWETANTGELFF.

The CDR3 reads CASSVSAGVPSYEQYF. CDR3 coding DNA: TGTGCCAGCAGCGTATCGGCGGGAGTACCCTCCTACGAGCAGTACTTC. This rearrangement joins TRBV9 to TRBJ2-7, with 7 bases lining up with TRBD2. The junction had 7 bases not matched to a gene; V was cut back by 1 base and J by 0 bases. This CDR3 region has 16 residues. Germline CDR1 and CDR2: SGDLS and YYNGEE.

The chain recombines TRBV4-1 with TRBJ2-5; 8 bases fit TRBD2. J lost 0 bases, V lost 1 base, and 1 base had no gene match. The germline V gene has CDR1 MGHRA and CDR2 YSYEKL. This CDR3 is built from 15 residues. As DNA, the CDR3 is TGCGCCAGCAGCCAAGCGGGGGGGAACCAAGAGACCCAGTACTTC. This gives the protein CASSQAGGNQETQYF.

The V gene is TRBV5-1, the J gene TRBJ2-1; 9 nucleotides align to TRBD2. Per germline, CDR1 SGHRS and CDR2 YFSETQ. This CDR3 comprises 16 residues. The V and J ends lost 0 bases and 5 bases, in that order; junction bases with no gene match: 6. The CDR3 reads CASSLDSGRLHNEQFF. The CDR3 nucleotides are TGCGCCAGCAGCTTGGACAGCGGGAGGCTCCACAATGAGCAGTTCTTC.

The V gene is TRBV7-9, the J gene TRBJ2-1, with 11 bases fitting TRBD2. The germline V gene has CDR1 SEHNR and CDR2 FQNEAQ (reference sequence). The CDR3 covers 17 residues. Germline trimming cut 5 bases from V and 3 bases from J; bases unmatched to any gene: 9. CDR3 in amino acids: CASSPTGLAGFYNEQFF. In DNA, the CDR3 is TGTGCCAGCAGCCCAACCGGACTAGCGGGCTTCTACAATGAGCAGTTCTTC.

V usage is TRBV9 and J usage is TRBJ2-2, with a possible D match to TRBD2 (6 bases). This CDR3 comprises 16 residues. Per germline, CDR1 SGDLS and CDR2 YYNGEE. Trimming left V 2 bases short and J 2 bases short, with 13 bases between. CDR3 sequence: CASSVYGGTNTGELFF. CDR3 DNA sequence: TGTGCCAGCAGCGTGTACGGGGGAACAAACACCGGGGAGCTGTTTTTT.

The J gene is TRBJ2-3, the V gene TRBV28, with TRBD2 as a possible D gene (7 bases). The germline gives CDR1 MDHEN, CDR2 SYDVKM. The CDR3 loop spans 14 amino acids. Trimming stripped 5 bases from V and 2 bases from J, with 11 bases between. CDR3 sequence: CASSLRGHTDTQYF. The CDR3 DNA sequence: TGTGCCAGCAGTCTGCGGGGGCACACAGATACGCAGTATTTT.

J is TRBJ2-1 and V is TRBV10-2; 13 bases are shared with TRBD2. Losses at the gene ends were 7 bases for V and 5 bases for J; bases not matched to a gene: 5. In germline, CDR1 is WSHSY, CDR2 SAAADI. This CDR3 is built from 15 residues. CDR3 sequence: CASTGTSGANNEQFF. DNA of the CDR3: TGCGCCAGCACTGGGACTAGCGGGGCCAACAATGAGCAGTTCTTC.

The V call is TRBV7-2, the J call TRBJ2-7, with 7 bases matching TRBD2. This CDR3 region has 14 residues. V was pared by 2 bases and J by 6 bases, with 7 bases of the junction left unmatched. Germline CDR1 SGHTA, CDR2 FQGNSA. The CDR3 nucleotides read TGTGCCAGCAGCTTAATATACGGGAGGTCCGAGCAGTACTTC. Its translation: CASSLIYGRSEQYF.

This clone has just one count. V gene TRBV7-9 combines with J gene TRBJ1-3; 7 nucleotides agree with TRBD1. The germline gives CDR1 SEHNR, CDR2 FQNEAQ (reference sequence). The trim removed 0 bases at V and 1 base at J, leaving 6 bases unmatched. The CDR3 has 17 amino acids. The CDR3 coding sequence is TGTGCCAGCAGCTTAGCCCCCACAGGGGAATCTGGAAACACCATATATTTT. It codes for CASSLAPTGESGNTIYF.

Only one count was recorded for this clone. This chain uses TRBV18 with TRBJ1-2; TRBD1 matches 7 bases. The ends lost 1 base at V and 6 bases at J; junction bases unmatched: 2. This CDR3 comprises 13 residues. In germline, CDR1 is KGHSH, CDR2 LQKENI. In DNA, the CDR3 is TGTGCCAGCTCACCACAGGGGGCGGATGGCTACACCTTC. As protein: CASSPQGADGYTF.

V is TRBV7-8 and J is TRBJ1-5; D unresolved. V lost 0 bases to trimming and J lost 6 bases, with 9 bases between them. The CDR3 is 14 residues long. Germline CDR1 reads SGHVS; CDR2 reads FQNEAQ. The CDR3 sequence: CASSLAGRGQPQHF. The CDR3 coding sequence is TGTGCCAGCAGCTTAGCTGGGCGGGGTCAGCCCCAGCATTTT.

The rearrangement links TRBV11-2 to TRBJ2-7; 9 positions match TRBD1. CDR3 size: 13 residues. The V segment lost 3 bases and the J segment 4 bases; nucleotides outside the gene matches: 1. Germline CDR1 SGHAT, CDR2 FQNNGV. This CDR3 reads CASSFGQGYEQYF. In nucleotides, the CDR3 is TGTGCCAGCAGCTTTGGACAGGGGTACGAGCAGTACTTC.

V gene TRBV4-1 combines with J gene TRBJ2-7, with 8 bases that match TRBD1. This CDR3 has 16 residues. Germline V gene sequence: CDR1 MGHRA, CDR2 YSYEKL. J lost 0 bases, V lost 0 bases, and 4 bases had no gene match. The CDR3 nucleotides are TGCGCCAGCAGCCAAGATCAGGGGGCGAGCTCCTACGAGCAGTACTTC. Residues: CASSQDQGASSYEQYF.

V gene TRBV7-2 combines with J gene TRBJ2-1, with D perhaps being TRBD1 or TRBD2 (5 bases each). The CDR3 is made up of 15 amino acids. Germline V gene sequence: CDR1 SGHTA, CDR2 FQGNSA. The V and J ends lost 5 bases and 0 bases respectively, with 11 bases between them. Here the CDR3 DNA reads TGTGCCAGCAGCCCATCGGGACCCTCCTACAATGAGCAGTTCTTC. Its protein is CASSPSGPSYNEQFF.

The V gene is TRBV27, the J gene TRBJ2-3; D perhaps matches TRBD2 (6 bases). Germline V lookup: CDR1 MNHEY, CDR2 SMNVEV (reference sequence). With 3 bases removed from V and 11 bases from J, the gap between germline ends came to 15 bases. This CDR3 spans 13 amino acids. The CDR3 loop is CASSLGTQGRQYF. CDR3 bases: TGTGCCAGCAGTTTGGGGACTCAAGGCAGGCAGTATTTT.

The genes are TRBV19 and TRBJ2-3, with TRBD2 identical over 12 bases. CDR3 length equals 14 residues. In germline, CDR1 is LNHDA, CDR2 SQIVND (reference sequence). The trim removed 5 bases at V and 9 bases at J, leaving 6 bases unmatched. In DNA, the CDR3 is TGTGCCAGTAGTCAGCTAGCGGGAGGGAAGACGCAGTATTTT. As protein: CASSQLAGGKTQYF.

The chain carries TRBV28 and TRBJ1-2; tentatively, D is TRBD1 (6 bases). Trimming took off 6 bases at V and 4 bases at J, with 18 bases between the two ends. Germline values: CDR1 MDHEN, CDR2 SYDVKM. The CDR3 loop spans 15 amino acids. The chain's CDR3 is CASSPVGGQGYGYTF. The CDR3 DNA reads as TGTGCCAGCAGCCCCGTAGGGGGGCAAGGCTATGGCTACACCTTC.